The 29 T cell receptor beta chains below come from one sample, sequenced in a study of CD8+CD57+ T cells in acquired aplastic anemia. Investigators profiled TCR beta VDJ and CDR3 from genomic DNA template. TCRdb passed the reads through MiXCR, listing each CDR3 protein once. Altogether 450,000 to 600,000 distinct CDR3 sequences are present, over 25% being singletons, with the ten largest covering less than 1%. Patients who underwent sequencing had shown CD8+CD57+ cell expansion by flow cytometry. The source material was sorted CD4+, CD8+, or CD8+CD57+ T cells (not recorded which) from PBMCs. Receptors were obtained from a human donor with aplastic anemia.

In its sample, this clonotype was seen a few times. The chain has TRBV15 and TRBJ1-5, with D uncertain. The germline V and J ends were trimmed by 0 bases and 2 bases, with 14 bases remaining between them. Germline values: CDR1 LNHNV, CDR2 YYDKDF (reference sequence). This CDR3 contains 17 residues. The CDR3 sequence: CATSRDLEGVGNQPQHF. The CDR3 nucleotides are TGTGCCACCAGCAGAGATCTAGAGGGCGTTGGCAATCAGCCCCAGCATTTT.

The chain has TRBV12-3 or TRBV12-4 and TRBJ1-5; TRBD1 agrees at 7 bases. The V gene end was trimmed by 5 bases and the J gene end by 9 bases; junction bases not matched to a gene: 7. This CDR3 region has 13 residues. CDR3 in DNA: TGTGCCAGCAGTGATACAGGGGACGGGCCCCAGCATTTT. Translated, it gives CASSDTGDGPQHF.

This clonotype has just a few counts. This chain connects TRBV28 to TRBJ2-7, with D possibly being TRBD1 (7 bases). Germline-derived CDR1 and CDR2 are MDHEN and SYDVKM. The CDR3 spans 13 residues. Trimming removed 6 bases at V and 4 bases at J, with 13 bases between. DNA for the CDR3: TGTGCCAGCAGCCTCAGGGGGGAGTACGAGCAGTACTTC. Its translation is CASSLRGEYEQYF.

The table lists this clonotype with many counts. The chain is built from TRBV6-1 and TRBJ1-6, with 9 bases that match TRBD1. J lost 8 bases, V lost 4 bases, and 6 bases had no gene match. Germline V lookup: CDR1 MNHNS, CDR2 SASEGT. This CDR3 region has 15 residues. The CDR3 sequence: CASSADRGLYSPLHF. For the CDR3, the DNA is TGTGCCAGCAGTGCAGACAGGGGGTTGTATTCACCCCTCCACTTT.

Remarks on this clonotype: This may arise from a read error, as a much more abundant clone is one base away. The CDR3 nucleotides are TGTGGCAGCAGCGACATGAGCTCCTATAATTCACCCCTCCACTTT. Translated: CGSSDMSSYNSPLHF. The rearrangement joins TRBV7-8 to TRBJ1-6; no firm D call. In germline, CDR1 is SGHVS, CDR2 FQNEAQ. This CDR3 region has 15 residues.

Worth noting for this clonotype: A much larger clonotype is one base distant, so this may be a read error. The chain combines TRBV5-1 with TRBJ1-5; D unclear. CDR1 and CDR2 from the germline V gene are SGHRS and YFSETQ. The CDR3 spans 14 residues. CDR3 amino acids: CASSLGSANQPKHF. In DNA, the CDR3 is TGCGCCAGCAGCTTGGGTTCCGCTAACCAGCCCAAGCATTTT.

The chain combines TRBV20-1 with TRBJ1-5; no firm D call. Per germline, CDR1 DFQATT and CDR2 SNEGSKA (reference sequence). There are 17 residues in the CDR3. With 0 bases removed from V and 0 bases from J, the gap between germline ends came to 15 bases. For the CDR3, the DNA is TGCAGTGCTAGAGATCCTGTGGCACAGTATAGCAATCAGCCCCAGCATTTT. Translation: CSARDPVAQYSNQPQHF.

This rearrangement joins TRBV2 to TRBJ1-2; TRBD1 matches at 9 bases. The CDR3 contains 15 residues. J gave up 7 bases and V 4 bases, and 10 bases lay outside the gene matches. In germline, CDR1 is SNHLY, CDR2 FYNNEI. CDR3 residues: CASSATRDRALGYTF. The DNA for the CDR3 is TGTGCCAGCAGTGCGACCCGGGACAGGGCACTTGGCTACACCTTC.

This clonotype appeared many times. V and J are TRBV25-1 and TRBJ1-1, with D possibly being TRBD1 (5 bases). CDR1 and CDR2 (germline): MGHDK, SYGVNS. This CDR3 spans 15 amino acids. The ends were cut back, 2 bases at V and 5 bases at J, with 15 bases in the middle. Here the CDR3 reads CASSERGPRWTEAFF. DNA for the CDR3: TGTGCCAGCAGTGAACGGGGACCCCGATGGACTGAAGCTTTCTTT.

This clonotype turned up a few times. The chain has TRBV4-3 and TRBJ2-3; 9 nucleotides align to TRBD2. In germline, CDR1 is LGHNA, CDR2 YSLEER. J lost 0 bases, V lost 3 bases, and 10 bases had no gene match. The length of the CDR3 is 18 residues. The CDR3 loop is CASSHPPSAGGSTDTQYF. Here the CDR3 DNA reads TGCGCCAGCAGCCACCCTCCCAGCGCGGGGGGGAGCACAGATACGCAGTATTTT.

This clonotype was seen at least ten times. The rearrangement joins TRBV5-6 to TRBJ1-2, with D tentatively TRBD1 (6 bases). Trimming took 3 bases from V and 7 from J, leaving 10 bases between them. Germline CDR1 SGHDT, CDR2 YYEEEE. The length of the CDR3 is 12 residues. The CDR3 DNA is TGTGCCAGCAGCTCGAACAGGGTTGGCTACACCTTC. Translated, it gives CASSSNRVGYTF.

The chain recombines TRBV27 with TRBJ1-4; TRBD1 might be the D (5 bases). V was cut by 5 bases and J by 8 bases, with 15 bases left in between. Germline V CDR1 and CDR2: MNHEY, SMNVEV (reference sequence). CDR3 length: 14 amino acids. CDR3 nucleotide sequence: TGTGCCAGCAGTCCATACCAGGGCTGGGAAAAACTGTTTTTT. It translates to CASSPYQGWEKLFF.

V gene TRBV6-1 combines with J gene TRBJ1-6; 7 positions match TRBD1. CDR3 length equals 18 residues. Germline loops: CDR1 MNHNS, CDR2 SASEGT. J lost 3 bases, V lost 2 bases, and 10 bases had no gene match. The CDR3 here is CASSENPRGFSYNSPLHF. The CDR3 DNA reads as TGTGCCAGCAGTGAAAATCCCAGGGGGTTCAGCTATAATTCACCCCTCCACTTT.

As for this clonotype: A much larger clone is a single base away; this may be a read error. The chain joins TRBV19 to TRBJ2-7, with a weak D call TRBD2 (5 bases). The germline gives CDR1 LNHDA, CDR2 SQIVND (reference sequence). The CDR3 contains 12 residues. V lost 3 bases and J 9 bases, leaving 12 bases between the germline ends. The CDR3 spells CASSMVPGGQYF. The CDR3 nucleotides are TGTGCCAGTAGTATGGTCCCAGGAGGGCAGTACTTC. Full variable domain (outside the CDR3, taken from reference TRBV19 and TRBJ2-7): DGGITQSPKYLFRKEGQNVTLSCEQNLNHDAMYWYRQDPGQGLRLIYYSQIVNDFQKGDIAEGYSVSREKKESFPLTVTSAQKNPTAFYLCASSMVPGGQYFGPGTRLTVT.

In this sample, this clonotype turned up a few times. V gene TRBV20-1 combines with J gene TRBJ1-4; TRBD1 matches 9 bases. The CDR3 consists of 14 residues. In germline, CDR1 is DFQATT, CDR2 SNEGSKA (reference sequence). Losses at the gene ends were 7 bases for V and 5 bases for J; bases not matched to a gene: 8. The CDR3, as DNA: TGCAGTGTATTGGAGGGGACAGGGAATGAAAAACTGTTTTTT. It translates to CSVLEGTGNEKLFF.

A note on this clonotype: One end of the junction fails to match germline, which may point to a read error. The chain has TRBV10-3 and TRBJ2-2; TRBD1 is a possible D gene (5 bases). Germline values: CDR1 ENHRY, CDR2 SYGVKD. This CDR3 spans 14 amino acids. This CDR3 is CASSEQANTGELFF. DNA of the CDR3: TGTGCCAGCAGTGAACAGGCGAACACCGGGGAGCTGTTTTTT.

Details on this clonotype: Since no conserved phenylalanine or tryptophan closes the CDR3, a read error is the likely cause. The genes are TRBV3-1 and TRBJ2-5; no firm D call. Trimming shortened V by 0 bases and J by 7 bases, and 6 bases separated the two germline ends. This CDR3 is 12 amino acids long. CDR1 is LGHDT and CDR2 is YNNKEL in the germline V gene (reference sequence). Written as DNA, the CDR3 is TGTGCCAGCAGCCAAGACCCTCGGACCCAGTACCTC. Amino acid sequence: CASSQDPRTQYL.

This clonotype was seen a handful of times. V gene TRBV28 combines with J gene TRBJ1-2; TRBD1 aligns across 7 bases. The CDR3 is made up of 15 amino acids. After removal of 5 bases from V and 3 bases from J, the junction contained 9 bases not matched to a gene. CDR1 and CDR2 (germline): MDHEN, SYDVKM. The CDR3 protein is CASSTRWDRDYGYTF. DNA of the CDR3: TGTGCCAGCAGTACCCGTTGGGACAGAGACTATGGCTACACCTTC.

This clonotype was picked up many times. The rearrangement uses TRBV29-1 and TRBJ1-2, with D maybe TRBD1 (6 bases). Germline V gene data show CDR1 as SQVTM and CDR2 as ANQGSEA. The ends were cut back, 5 bases at V and 8 bases at J, with 18 bases in the middle. CDR3 length equals 13 residues. CDR3 DNA sequence: TGCAGCGTTAGGACAGCTTCAAGGTCGGGCTACACCTTC. Translation gives CSVRTASRSGYTF. Looking up the rest from reference TRBV29-1 and TRBJ1-2 gives the full variable domain: SAVISQKPSRDICQRGTSLTIQCQVDSQVTMMFWYRQQPGQSLTLIATANQGSEATYESGFVIDKFPISRPNLTFSTLTVSNMSPEDSSIYLCSVRTASRSGYTFGSGTRLTVV.

This clonotype was seen only once. The chain carries TRBV12-3 or TRBV12-4 and TRBJ1-5, with D perhaps matching TRBD1 (6 bases). The ends were cut back, 1 base at V and 1 base at J, with 11 bases in the middle. This CDR3 region has 16 residues. Here the CDR3 DNA reads TGTGCCAGCAGTTTAGGGGCAGGGGTGAGCAATCAGCCCCAGCATTTT. It yields the protein CASSLGAGVSNQPQHF.

The J gene is TRBJ2-5, the V gene TRBV7-2; 8 nucleotides align to TRBD2. Trimming took 4 bases from V and 1 from J; bases not matched to a gene: 8. CDR3 length equals 16 residues. CDR1 is SGHTA and CDR2 is FQGNSA in the germline V gene. CDR3 region: CASSSNRLATQETQYF. The DNA for the CDR3 is TGTGCCAGCAGCTCGAATCGACTAGCGACCCAAGAGACCCAGTACTTC.

This sequence joins TRBV6-5 and TRBJ1-5, with 7 positions matching TRBD1. The V gene end was trimmed by 2 bases and the J gene end by 2 bases; junction bases not matched to a gene: 9. The CDR3 is 17 residues long. Germline CDR1 reads MNHEY; CDR2 reads SVGAGI. CDR3 sequence: CASSYQTGSFRNQPQHF. The CDR3 DNA reads TGTGCCAGCAGTTACCAGACAGGGTCATTTCGCAATCAGCCCCAGCATTTT.

The chain is built from TRBV12-3 or TRBV12-4 and TRBJ2-1; 13 bases agree with TRBD2. With 5 bases clipped from V and 14 bases from J, the junction kept 0 bases outside the gene matches. The CDR3 has 11 amino acids. The CDR3 DNA is TGTGCCAGCAGTACTAGCGGGAGGGAGTTCTTC. Protein sequence: CASSTSGREFF.

This clonotype was seen many times. The V call is TRBV12-3 or TRBV12-4, the J call TRBJ2-1; D uncertain. V dropped 3 bases and J dropped 8 bases, with 8 bases sitting between them. CDR3 length equals 12 residues. DNA of the CDR3: TGTGCCAGCAGTTTGGTGATCCATGAGCAGTTCTTC. As protein: CASSLVIHEQFF.

The sample holds many counts of this clonotype. The chain links TRBV7-2 to TRBJ2-7; 8 bases agree with TRBD2. Per germline, CDR1 SGHTA and CDR2 FQGNSA. The CDR3 runs 14 residues. V shed 6 bases and J 2 bases; nucleotides not matched to a gene: 6. CDR3 in amino acids: CASSQAGETYEQYF. The CDR3 coding sequence is TGTGCCAGCAGTCAAGCGGGGGAGACCTACGAGCAGTACTTC.

The V and J genes are TRBV6-5 and TRBJ2-7; D tentatively fits TRBD1 or TRBD2 (5 bases each). CDR1 and CDR2 (germline): MNHEY, SVGAGI. Trimming removed 0 bases from V and 3 bases from J, with 9 bases in between. This CDR3 is 14 amino acids long. For the CDR3, the DNA is TGTGCCAGCAGTTACTCGTGGGACGTCTACGAGCAGTACTTC. Translating it yields CASSYSWDVYEQYF.

To note about this clonotype: This could be a read error, since a much larger clone is one nucleotide away. The chain combines TRBV6-5 with TRBJ1-2; tentative D call: TRBD1 (6 bases). The germline V gene has CDR1 MNHEY and CDR2 SVGAGI. The CDR3 length is 15 residues. CDR3 sequence reads: CASSYSRQVNCGYTF. The DNA for the CDR3 is TGTGCCAGCAGTTACTCTCGACAGGTGAACTGTGGCTACACCTTC.

Only a few counts were recorded for this clonotype. The V and J genes are TRBV5-6 and TRBJ1-2; 12 nucleotides line up with TRBD1. CDR3 length: 16 amino acids. The junction had 11 bases not matched to a gene; V was cut back by 3 bases and J by 8 bases. Germline values: CDR1 SGHDT, CDR2 YYEEEE. The DNA for the CDR3 is TGTGCCAGCAGCTGGGGACAGGGGGCGCTCCAAGGCGGCTACACCTTC. It specifies CASSWGQGALQGGYTF.

As to this clonotype: This may arise from a read error, as a much more abundant clone is one base away. V is TRBV9 and J is TRBJ1-4, with a possible D match to TRBD1 (5 bases). CDR1 is SGDLS, CDR2 YYNGEE, per germline. The length of the CDR3 is 14 residues. Between the trimmed V and J ends, which lost 0 bases and 8 bases, there was a span of 11 bases. The CDR3 protein is CASSVEADSEKLFF. The DNA of the CDR3 is TGTGCCAGCAGCGTAGAGGCAGACAGCGAAAAACTGTTTTTT. The full variable domain, its missing parts supplied by reference TRBV9 and TRBJ1-4, is DSGVTQTPKHLITATGQRVTLRCSPRSGDLSVYWYQQSLDQGLQFLIQYYNGEERAKGNILERFSAQQFPDLHSELNLSSLELGDSALYFCASSVEADSEKLFFGSGTQLSVL.